Listed below are T cell receptor beta chains from one sample, sequenced in a study of blood T cell repertoires in COVID-19. Sequencing used immunoSEQ multiplex PCR; TCRdb keeps in-frame clones, though not all of them. The table records under 200,000 clones, 80% to 90% of them present only once. The sequencing input was peripheral blood. All receptors derive from a man aged 55-75 years with acute or convalescent COVID-19. Both conserved end residues are part of each CDR3. Each record gives: V gene, D gene, clone size, J gene, CDR3 DNA, CDR3 protein. D genes are given only for firm matches. A row's size may be missing; if present it is once, few, many or a size class.

v_gene: TRBV5-5; d_gene: TRBD1; abundance: -; j_gene: TRBJ2-2; CDR3nt: TGTGCCAGCAGCTACACAGGGGTAGGCGGGGAGCTGTTTTTT; CDR3aa: CASSYTGVGGELFF
v_gene: TRBV10-3; d_gene: -; abundance: once; j_gene: TRBJ2-2; CDR3nt: TGTGCCATCAGTGACCCCTTCCCCAGGCGCGGGGAGCTGTTTTTT; CDR3aa: CAISDPFPRRGELFF
v_gene: TRBV5-1; d_gene: TRBD1; abundance: -; j_gene: TRBJ2-5; CDR3nt: TGCGCCAGCAGCTTGGACCCGGGACAGGGGGAGACCCAGTACTTC; CDR3aa: CASSLDPGQGETQYF
v_gene: TRBV28; d_gene: TRBD1; abundance: -; j_gene: TRBJ1-1; CDR3nt: TGTGCCAGCAGTGGTGTGACAGGGGCCGTAGCGAACACTGAAGCTTTCTTT; CDR3aa: CASSGVTGAVANTEAFF
v_gene: TRBV10-1; d_gene: TRBD2; abundance: -; j_gene: TRBJ2-1; CDR3nt: TGCGCCAGCAGTGAGTCGGGACTAAGCGGGAGGAGTGAGCAGTTCTTC; CDR3aa: CASSESGLSGRSEQFF
v_gene: TRBV19; d_gene: TRBD1; abundance: few; j_gene: TRBJ1-2; CDR3nt: TGTGCCAGCCGCAAGACAGGGGAAGAAGGCTATGGCTACACCTTC; CDR3aa: CASRKTGEEGYGYTF
v_gene: TRBV5-4; d_gene: -; abundance: -; j_gene: TRBJ1-5; CDR3nt: TGTGCCAGCAAGGGGAACCAGCCCCAGCATTTT; CDR3aa: CASKGNQPQHF
v_gene: TRBV9; d_gene: -; abundance: once; j_gene: TRBJ2-1; CDR3nt: TGTGCCAGCGGACAATACAATGAGCAGTTCTTC; CDR3aa: CASGQYNEQFF
v_gene: TRBV9; d_gene: TRBD2; abundance: -; j_gene: TRBJ2-5; CDR3nt: TGTGCCAGCACCCGAGGGACTAGCGGGACGGAGACCCAGTACTTC; CDR3aa: CASTRGTSGTETQYF
v_gene: TRBV18; d_gene: TRBD2; abundance: -; j_gene: TRBJ2-4; CDR3nt: TGTGCCAGCTCGACGACTAGCGGGAGGGAAAACATTCAGTACTTC; CDR3aa: CASSTTSGRENIQYF
v_gene: TRBV24-1; d_gene: -; abundance: once; j_gene: TRBJ1-1; CDR3nt: TGTGCCACCAGTGATTACCAGGGTTCTGAAGCTTTCTTT; CDR3aa: CATSDYQGSEAFF
v_gene: TRBV5-1; d_gene: -; abundance: -; j_gene: TRBJ1-1; CDR3nt: TGCGCCAGAAGAACAGTCCCTTTCTTT; CDR3aa: CARRTVPFF
v_gene: TRBV7-9; d_gene: -; abundance: -; j_gene: TRBJ2-7; CDR3nt: TGTGCCAGCAGCTTAGGGATAGCGGCCTACGAGCAGTACTTC; CDR3aa: CASSLGIAAYEQYF
v_gene: TRBV5-5; d_gene: -; abundance: -; j_gene: TRBJ2-1; CDR3nt: TGTGCCAGCAGCTTGGGAGGCGGAACGAGGAATGAGCAGTTCTTC; CDR3aa: CASSLGGGTRNEQFF
v_gene: TRBV6-5; d_gene: TRBD1; abundance: -; j_gene: TRBJ1-2; CDR3nt: TGTGCCAGCATTACCAGGGGGCAGGGTGGCTACACCTTC; CDR3aa: CASITRGQGGYTF
v_gene: TRBV10-1; d_gene: TRBD2; abundance: -; j_gene: TRBJ2-7; CDR3nt: TGCGCCAGAAAACTCCAGAGGCTAGCGGGGACAAGCTCCTACGAGCAGTACTTC; CDR3aa: CARKLQRLAGTSSYEQYF
v_gene: TRBV19; d_gene: TRBD1; abundance: -; j_gene: TRBJ1-5; CDR3nt: TGTGCCACGACAGACAGGGTCAGCAATCAGCCCCAGCATTTT; CDR3aa: CATTDRVSNQPQHF
v_gene: TRBV2; d_gene: -; abundance: -; j_gene: TRBJ1-4; CDR3nt: TGTGCCAGCAGCTGGCTGCGAGCGAGCCTTAATGAAAAACTGTTTTTT; CDR3aa: CASSWLRASLNEKLFF
v_gene: TRBV10-3; d_gene: TRBD1; abundance: few; j_gene: TRBJ2-2; CDR3nt: TGTGCCATCATGGCGACAGGGGAGAAAACCGGGGAGCTGTTTTTT; CDR3aa: CAIMATGEKTGELFF
v_gene: TRBV9; d_gene: -; abundance: once; j_gene: TRBJ2-3; CDR3nt: TGTGCCAGCAGCGTAGTAGTTTCAGATACGCAGTATTTT; CDR3aa: CASSVVVSDTQYF
v_gene: TRBV4-1; d_gene: TRBD2; abundance: -; j_gene: TRBJ2-7; CDR3nt: TGCGCCAGCAGCCAAGAACCGGGACTAGGAGCTGAGCAGTACTTC; CDR3aa: CASSQEPGLGAEQYF
v_gene: TRBV9; d_gene: -; abundance: -; j_gene: TRBJ2-3; CDR3nt: TGTGCCAGCAGCGTAGGTCGTACTACGGGCACAGATACGCAGTATTTT; CDR3aa: CASSVGRTTGTDTQYF
v_gene: TRBV5-1; d_gene: -; abundance: -; j_gene: TRBJ2-2; CDR3nt: TGCGCCAGTAGCTTGGGTAGCGACACCGGGGAGCTGTTTTTT; CDR3aa: CASSLGSDTGELFF
v_gene: TRBV6-5; d_gene: -; abundance: -; j_gene: TRBJ2-1; CDR3nt: TGTGCCAGCAGTCCCCGCGCGGGGCCGGATGAGCAGTTCTTC; CDR3aa: CASSPRAGPDEQFF
v_gene: TRBV7-9; d_gene: -; abundance: -; j_gene: TRBJ2-7; CDR3nt: TGTGCCAGCAGCACGGACAGCTACGAGCAGTACTTC; CDR3aa: CASSTDSYEQYF
v_gene: TRBV7-9; d_gene: TRBD1; abundance: -; j_gene: TRBJ2-7; CDR3nt: TGTGCCAGCAGCTTCTCGACAGGACGTGACAGGGGAGGAAAATACGAGCAGTACTTC; CDR3aa: CASSFSTGRDRGGKYEQYF
v_gene: TRBV10-3; d_gene: -; abundance: -; j_gene: TRBJ1-1; CDR3nt: TGTGCCATCAGTGGGTATCAGGGGATGAACACTGAAGCTTTCTTT; CDR3aa: CAISGYQGMNTEAFF
v_gene: TRBV5-1; d_gene: TRBD2; abundance: -; j_gene: TRBJ2-7; CDR3nt: TGCGCCAGCAGCCCTACGCTTGGACTAGACTCCTACGAGCAGTACTTC; CDR3aa: CASSPTLGLDSYEQYF
v_gene: TRBV5-4; d_gene: -; abundance: -; j_gene: TRBJ1-2; CDR3nt: TGTGCCAGCAGCGTACCGACAGGCGACTATGGCTACACCTTC; CDR3aa: CASSVPTGDYGYTF
v_gene: TRBV3-1/TRBV3-2; d_gene: TRBD2; abundance: -; j_gene: TRBJ2-5; CDR3nt: TGTGCCAGCAGCCCTCGACCCAGCGGGAGACCGGTAGAGACCCAGTACTTC; CDR3aa: CASSPRPSGRPVETQYF
v_gene: TRBV7-9; d_gene: TRBD1; abundance: -; j_gene: TRBJ1-1; CDR3nt: TGTGCCAGCAGGCGGGACAGGGAGTACACTGAAGCTTTCTTT; CDR3aa: CASRRDREYTEAFF
v_gene: TRBV5-1; d_gene: -; abundance: -; j_gene: TRBJ2-5; CDR3nt: TGCGCCAGCAGCTTGGACGGTACCCAAGAGACCCAGTACTTC; CDR3aa: CASSLDGTQETQYF
v_gene: TRBV5-1; d_gene: -; abundance: -; j_gene: TRBJ1-1; CDR3nt: TGCGCCAGCAGCTTGGGATATAGCACTGAAGCTTTCTTT; CDR3aa: CASSLGYSTEAFF
v_gene: TRBV5-1; d_gene: TRBD1; abundance: -; j_gene: TRBJ2-2; CDR3nt: TGCGCCAGCAGCCACCAGACAGGGGCGAACACCGGGGAGCTGTTTTTT; CDR3aa: CASSHQTGANTGELFF
v_gene: TRBV5-1; d_gene: TRBD1; abundance: -; j_gene: TRBJ2-7; CDR3nt: TGCGCCAGCAAAGACAGGGAACCGGGAGAGCAGTACTTC; CDR3aa: CASKDREPGEQYF
v_gene: TRBV2; d_gene: TRBD2; abundance: -; j_gene: TRBJ2-1; CDR3nt: TGTGCCAGCAGTGAGGGTCTAGCGGGGTACAATGAGCAGTTCTTC; CDR3aa: CASSEGLAGYNEQFF
v_gene: TRBV19; d_gene: TRBD2; abundance: -; j_gene: TRBJ2-1; CDR3nt: TGTGCCAGTAGTATCGACCCGAGGGAGGGGAATGAGCAGTTCTTC; CDR3aa: CASSIDPREGNEQFF
v_gene: TRBV7-2; d_gene: TRBD2; abundance: -; j_gene: TRBJ2-7; CDR3nt: TGTGCCAGCAGCTTAACTAGCGACTTGCGCGAGCAGTACTTC; CDR3aa: CASSLTSDLREQYF
v_gene: TRBV30; d_gene: TRBD2; abundance: -; j_gene: TRBJ2-7; CDR3nt: TGTGCCTGGAGGCGGGGGGGGTACGAGCAGTACTTC; CDR3aa: CAWRRGGYEQYF
v_gene: TRBV7-6; d_gene: TRBD2; abundance: -; j_gene: TRBJ2-1; CDR3nt: TGTGCCAGCAGCTTAGCGACTAGCGGGACGAAAAATGAGCAGTTCTTC; CDR3aa: CASSLATSGTKNEQFF
v_gene: TRBV15; d_gene: TRBD1; abundance: few; j_gene: TRBJ1-1; CDR3nt: TGTGCCACCAGCCGATCCACAGGGGGCACTGAAGCTTTCTTT; CDR3aa: CATSRSTGGTEAFF
v_gene: TRBV23-1; d_gene: -; abundance: -; j_gene: TRBJ1-1; CDR3nt: TGCGCCAGCTACCTTGGAGAGAACACTGAAGCTTTCTTT; CDR3aa: CASYLGENTEAFF
v_gene: TRBV18; d_gene: TRBD2; abundance: once; j_gene: TRBJ2-5; CDR3nt: TGTGCCAGCTCACCACTGCAACCGGGAGGGCAAGAGACCCAGTACTTC; CDR3aa: CASSPLQPGGQETQYF
v_gene: TRBV27; d_gene: TRBD1; abundance: -; j_gene: TRBJ2-1; CDR3nt: TGTGCCAGCAGTTTAGCGACAGGGACCTACAATGAGCAGTTCTTC; CDR3aa: CASSLATGTYNEQFF
v_gene: TRBV5-8; d_gene: TRBD2; abundance: -; j_gene: TRBJ2-1; CDR3nt: TGTGCCAGCAGCTTGGCTTTGGCTAGCGGTCATGAGCAGTTCTTC; CDR3aa: CASSLALASGHEQFF
v_gene: TRBV24-1; d_gene: TRBD1; abundance: -; j_gene: TRBJ2-3; CDR3nt: TGTGCCACCAGTGATTTGCAGGGGGAGTATACGCAGTATTTT; CDR3aa: CATSDLQGEYTQYF
v_gene: TRBV30; d_gene: -; abundance: -; j_gene: TRBJ2-3; CDR3nt: TGTGCCTGGAGTGTACAGGATACGCAGTATTTT; CDR3aa: CAWSVQDTQYF
v_gene: TRBV3-1/TRBV3-2; d_gene: -; abundance: -; j_gene: TRBJ1-1; CDR3nt: TGTGCCAGCAGCCAAACGGGGGGCCACACTGAAGCTTTCTTT; CDR3aa: CASSQTGGHTEAFF
v_gene: TRBV2; d_gene: -; abundance: -; j_gene: TRBJ1-2; CDR3nt: TGTGCCAGCAGGTCCGACGAGGATGGCTACACCTTC; CDR3aa: CASRSDEDGYTF
v_gene: TRBV5-1; d_gene: -; abundance: -; j_gene: TRBJ1-4; CDR3nt: TGCGCCAGCAGAGAAACAGCGGCAACTAATGAAAAACTGTTTTTT; CDR3aa: CASRETAATNEKLFF
v_gene: TRBV7-9; d_gene: TRBD2; abundance: -; j_gene: TRBJ2-5; CDR3nt: TGTGCCAGCAGCTTAGCTAGCGGGACCGAGACCCAGTACTTC; CDR3aa: CASSLASGTETQYF
v_gene: TRBV29-1; d_gene: -; abundance: -; j_gene: TRBJ2-7; CDR3nt: TGCAGCGTTGGGCAGGGCCGCTACGAGCAGTACTTC; CDR3aa: CSVGQGRYEQYF
v_gene: TRBV28; d_gene: -; abundance: -; j_gene: TRBJ1-3; CDR3nt: TGTGCCAGCAGTTTAGGCGACACGATCTCTGGAAACACCATATATTTT; CDR3aa: CASSLGDTISGNTIYF
v_gene: TRBV24-1; d_gene: -; abundance: -; j_gene: TRBJ2-7; CDR3nt: TGTGCCACCAGTCGACAGTCATGGGGCGAGCAGTACTTC; CDR3aa: CATSRQSWGEQYF
v_gene: TRBV5-8; d_gene: TRBD1; abundance: -; j_gene: TRBJ2-1; CDR3nt: TGTGCCAGCAGCTTGGCGGGACAGCCTTACAATGAGCAGTTCTTC; CDR3aa: CASSLAGQPYNEQFF
v_gene: TRBV5-4; d_gene: -; abundance: -; j_gene: TRBJ2-2; CDR3nt: TGTGCCAGCAGCCTAAGAGGGGGAGTAGGGGAGCTGTTTTTT; CDR3aa: CASSLRGGVGELFF
v_gene: TRBV7-3; d_gene: -; abundance: -; j_gene: TRBJ2-3; CDR3nt: TGTGCCAGCAGCTTAATGGGCGGGAGCACAGATACGCAGTATTTT; CDR3aa: CASSLMGGSTDTQYF